This TCR beta chain is from a study of T cell responses to AZD1222 COVID-19 vaccine. Study observations and caveats: There were vaccine-associated CD4 TCRs across spike, dominant at 160-218 and 743-854.

Generated by immunoSEQ multiplex PCR, the TCRdb table keeps only in-frame clones and is missing some. The sample yields about 89,000 clones, 89% seen once. About this clone itself: Antigen specificity is unknown.

CDR3 length: 16 amino acids. V was trimmed by 1 base and J by 5 bases, leaving 17 bases between them. Germline assignment: CDR1 SGHAT and CDR2 FQDESV (reference sequence). The source was peripheral blood, collected 28 days after the second AZD1222 dose. The gene calls are TRBV11-1 and TRBJ1-1, with D perhaps matching TRBD1 (5 bases). The origin of this receptor is an adult who received the AZD1222 COVID-19 vaccine. Here the CDR3 DNA reads TGTGCCAGCAGCTTAGAGGCAGGGACGGAACTTACTGAAGCTTTCTTT. This gives the protein CASSLEAGTELTEAFF.